Listed here are 26 T cell receptor beta chains from one sample, sequenced in a study of vaccination effects on CD4 cells after COVID-19. No antigen has been identified for these receptors. TCRdb's table, derived via immunoSEQ multiplex PCR, lists solely in-frame clones and lacks some. The table lists tens of thousands of clones, roughly two thirds of them singletons. Before any sequencing was done, the ViraFEST assay used viral peptide pools to expand antigen-specific CD4+ T cells. Culturing for about ten days preceded CD4+ T cell isolation. Among the vaccine recipients, none had a prior SARS-CoV-2 infection, and nucleocapsid antibodies were negative. This specimen was CD4+ T cells from PBMCs cultured with SARS-CoV-2 spike peptides, taken before COVID-19 vaccination. The receptor set was obtained from a human donor who received a COVID-19 vaccine.

V and J are TRBV3-1 (or the pseudogene TRBV3-2) and TRBJ1-5; 8 positions agree with TRBD1. The CDR3 runs to 14 residues. CDR1 and CDR2 (germline): LGHDT, YNNKEL (reference sequence). Unmatched junction bases numbered 5, after V lost 5 bases and J lost 5 bases. CDR3: CASSGSDRDQPQHF. CDR3 bases: TGTGCCAGCAGCGGATCGGACAGGGATCAGCCCCAGCATTTT.

V is TRBV5-1 and J is TRBJ1-6; D is unresolved. The CDR3 runs 15 residues. CDR1 is SGHRS and CDR2 is YFSETQ in the germline V gene. V dropped 0 bases and J dropped 9 bases, with 13 bases sitting between them. The DNA for the CDR3 is TGCGCCAGCAGCTTGGCCACCTCCTTTGGTTCACCCCTCCACTTT. Protein sequence: CASSLATSFGSPLHF.

The V call is TRBV5-6, the J call TRBJ2-3; D remains ambiguous. Germline V lookup: CDR1 SGHDT, CDR2 YYEEEE. V was clipped by 1 base and J by 2 bases, with 5 bases between them. This CDR3 has 13 amino acids. CDR3 in DNA: TGTGCCAGCAGCTTGACACACACAGATACGCAGTATTTT. Translating it yields CASSLTHTDTQYF.

The chain joins TRBV7-2 to TRBJ2-7, with D perhaps TRBD1 or TRBD2 (6 bases each). CDR3 length: 13 amino acids. In germline, CDR1 is SGHTA, CDR2 FQGNSA. The V gene lost 5 bases and the J gene lost 7 bases, with 15 bases spanning the gap. The CDR3: CASSPRQAGEQYF. The DNA for the CDR3 is TGTGCCAGCAGCCCGCGACAGGCGGGAGAGCAGTACTTC. The full variable domain, in which reference TRBV7-2 and TRBJ2-7 provide the parts outside the CDR3, is GAGVSQSPSNKVTEKGKDVELRCDPISGHTALYWYRQSLGQGLEFLIYFQGNSAPDKSGLPSDRFSAERTGGSVSTLTIQRTQQEDSAVYLCASSPRQAGEQYFGPGTRLTVT.

The CDR3 loop is CASSFGGGALNEQFF. CDR3 sequence (DNA): TGTGCCAGCAGCTTCGGCGGGGGGGCTCTCAATGAGCAGTTCTTC. The chain has TRBV5-8 and TRBJ2-1; 9 bases line up with TRBD2. The trim removed 2 bases at V and 6 bases at J, leaving 6 bases unmatched. In germline, CDR1 is SGHTS, CDR2 YDEGEE. The CDR3 spans 15 residues.

The chain combines TRBV7-9 with TRBJ1-1, with 8 bases identical to TRBD1. With V trimmed by 4 bases and J by 1 base, 2 bases remained unmatched. This CDR3 is built from 14 residues. Germline CDR1 and CDR2: SEHNR and FQNEAQ (reference sequence). The CDR3 protein is CASSYTGGNTEAFF. The DNA for the CDR3 is TGTGCCAGCAGCTATACAGGGGGGAACACTGAAGCTTTCTTT.

V gene TRBV3-1 (or the pseudogene TRBV3-2) combines with J gene TRBJ1-6, with D uncertain. V lost 1 base to trimming and J lost 0 bases, with 1 base between them. Germline loops: CDR1 LGHDT, CDR2 YNNKEL (reference sequence). This CDR3 has 14 residues. Here the CDR3 DNA reads TGTGCCAGCAGCCAAGGCTCCTATAATTCACCCCTCCACTTT. This encodes CASSQGSYNSPLHF.

This chain links TRBV5-5 with TRBJ2-1, with 9 bases matching TRBD2. Germline CDR1 SGHKS, CDR2 YYEKEE (reference sequence). The CDR3 extends over 14 amino acids. The V segment lost 0 bases and the J segment 5 bases; nucleotides outside the gene matches: 0. CDR3 nucleotide sequence: TGTGCCAGCAGCTTGGGACTAGCGGACAATGAGCAGTTCTTC. Encoded protein: CASSLGLADNEQFF.

In DNA, the CDR3 is TGTGCCAGCAGCTGGACCGTGAACACTGAAGCTTTCTTT. As protein: CASSWTVNTEAFF. V gene TRBV7-2 combines with J gene TRBJ1-1, with unresolved D. Trimming cost V 4 bases and J 0 bases, with 6 bases left between them. This CDR3 spans 13 amino acids. Looked up from germline, CDR1 is SGHTA and CDR2 is FQGNSA. Together with reference TRBV7-2 and TRBJ1-1, the CDR3 gives the full variable domain: GAGVSQSPSNKVTEKGKDVELRCDPISGHTALYWYRQSLGQGLEFLIYFQGNSAPDKSGLPSDRFSAERTGGSVSTLTIQRTQQEDSAVYLCASSWTVNTEAFFGQGTRLTVV.

The chain joins TRBV30 to TRBJ2-1; TRBD2 matches 7 bases. V lost 3 bases to trimming and J lost 0 bases; unmatched junction nucleotides: 11. Germline loops: CDR1 GTSNPN, CDR2 SVGIG (reference sequence). The CDR3 is 17 amino acids. For the CDR3, the DNA is TGTGCCTGGAGAGCTACTAGCGTCAAGAGCTCCTACAATGAGCAGTTCTTC. Residues: CAWRATSVKSSYNEQFF.

The rearrangement links TRBV3-1 (or the pseudogene TRBV3-2) to TRBJ1-3; D gene unclear. V was shortened by 4 bases and J by 3 bases, with 13 bases between the two germline ends. In germline, CDR1 is LGHDT, CDR2 YNNKEL (reference sequence). The CDR3 has 15 amino acids. DNA of the CDR3: TGTGCCAGCAGCCTGGCGGGGTGGAGTGGAAACACCATATATTTT. This sequence encodes CASSLAGWSGNTIYF.

This clone was detected only a few times. The chain joins TRBV12-3 or TRBV12-4 to TRBJ2-7, with a weak D call TRBD2 (6 bases). The CDR3 is 13 residues long. V lost 8 bases to trimming and J lost 4 bases, with 15 bases between them. The CDR3: CASPGTVKYEQYF. The CDR3 coding sequence is TGTGCCAGCCCCGGGACTGTGAAGTACGAGCAGTACTTC.

This clone was counted once. The V gene is TRBV19, the J gene TRBJ2-1, with D possibly matching TRBD2 (5 bases). The V gene lost 0 bases and the J gene lost 9 bases, with 9 bases spanning the gap. In germline, CDR1 is LNHDA, CDR2 SQIVND (reference sequence). This CDR3 has 13 amino acids. The CDR3 DNA is TGTGCCAGTAGTATAGAACCGAGGGCTGAGCAGTTCTTC. Residues: CASSIEPRAEQFF.

The table lists this clone with a count of one. The rearrangement joins TRBV19 to TRBJ2-7; 8 nucleotides line up with TRBD1. The CDR3 is 15 residues long. Germline V gene data show CDR1 as LNHDA and CDR2 as SQIVND (reference sequence). The J segment lost 2 bases and the V segment lost 9 bases, leaving 12 bases of the junction unmatched. CDR3 sequence reads: CASQNSGTGPYEQYF. CDR3 nucleotides: TGTGCCAGCCAAAACTCCGGGACAGGACCCTACGAGCAGTACTTC. Combining the CDR3 with reference TRBV19 and TRBJ2-7 gives the whole variable domain DGGITQSPKYLFRKEGQNVTLSCEQNLNHDAMYWYRQDPGQGLRLIYYSQIVNDFQKGDIAEGYSVSREKKESFPLTVTSAQKNPTAFYLCASQNSGTGPYEQYFGPGTRLTVT.

This clone was seen once. The J gene is TRBJ2-7, the V gene TRBV19; 9 bases map to TRBD1. CDR1 and CDR2 from the germline V gene are LNHDA and SQIVND (reference sequence). Trimming cost V 6 bases and J 3 bases; bases outside gene matches: 9. The CDR3 is made up of 15 amino acids. CDR3 DNA: TGTGCCAGTAGCCCGGGACAGGGATACGTCTACGAGCAGTACTTC. Translation: CASSPGQGYVYEQYF.

V gene TRBV3-1 (or the pseudogene TRBV3-2) combines with J gene TRBJ2-1, with 9 bases fitting TRBD2. The CDR3 has 17 residues. The ends lost 0 bases at V and 1 base at J; junction bases unmatched: 4. Germline CDR1 and CDR2: LGHDT and YNNKEL (reference sequence). The chain's CDR3 is CASSQDGLALSYNEQFF. The CDR3 nucleotides read TGTGCCAGCAGCCAAGACGGACTAGCGCTATCCTACAATGAGCAGTTCTTC.

V is TRBV5-6 and J is TRBJ2-5; no definite D call. Germline-derived CDR1 and CDR2 are SGHDT and YYEEEE. The CDR3 totals 13 residues. Deletions cut 4 bases from V and 5 bases from J, with 12 bases between. CDR3 DNA sequence: TGTGCCAGCAGCCCCTACAAAGGGGAGACCCAGTACTTC. This translates into CASSPYKGETQYF.

The rearrangement joins TRBV10-3 to TRBJ2-3; no clear D. CDR1 and CDR2 (germline): ENHRY, SYGVKD. V dropped 5 bases and J dropped 1 base, with 10 bases sitting between them. This CDR3 region has 14 residues. The CDR3 DNA reads TGTGCCATCAGTCGGACGGGTGGCACAGATACGCAGTATTTT. Its translation: CAISRTGGTDTQYF.

The chain couples TRBV3-1 (or the pseudogene TRBV3-2) to TRBJ1-1; the D gene is possibly TRBD1 (5 bases). Germline V gene lookup returns CDR1 LGHDT and CDR2 YNNKEL (reference sequence). Trimming stripped 4 bases from V and 4 bases from J, with 13 bases between. CDR3 size: 14 residues. CDR3 in DNA: TGTGCCAGCAGCCCGCAGGGATATAGCACTGAAGCTTTCTTT. Its translation is CASSPQGYSTEAFF.

V and J are TRBV9 and TRBJ2-1; 10 bases fit TRBD2. Germline V CDR1 and CDR2: SGDLS, YYNGEE. The CDR3 loop spans 16 amino acids. Trimming cost V 6 bases and J 8 bases; bases outside gene matches: 14. The CDR3 region is CASTETSGLWLDEQFF. CDR3 bases: TGTGCCAGCACCGAGACTAGCGGGCTCTGGTTAGATGAGCAGTTCTTC.

The V call is TRBV20-1, the J call TRBJ2-7; D possibly corresponds to TRBD2 (6 bases). CDR3 length equals 14 residues. The germline gives CDR1 DFQATT, CDR2 SNEGSKA (reference sequence). Trimming pared 3 bases from V and 2 bases from J, leaving 14 bases between. The DNA of the CDR3 is TGCAGTGCTAGTTCGGGAGTCCGGACCTACGAGCAGTACTTC. Translation gives CSASSGVRTYEQYF.

This clone was picked up one time. The rearrangement joins TRBV19 to TRBJ2-7; 13 nucleotides agree with TRBD2. Germline V gene sequence: CDR1 LNHDA, CDR2 SQIVND (reference sequence). The CDR3 has 16 amino acids. V gave up 5 bases and J gave up 5 bases; unmatched junction bases: 9. CDR3 nucleotide sequence: TGTGCCAGTAGTCCCGCCTGGACTAGCGGGAGTCACGAGCAGTACTTC. It yields the protein CASSPAWTSGSHEQYF.

As concerns this clone: Since a much larger clone is just one base distant, this may be a read error. The chain combines TRBV9 with TRBJ2-2, with a possible D match to TRBD1 (5 bases). Germline CDR1 SGDLS, CDR2 YYNGEE. The length of the CDR3 is 13 residues. Trimming stripped 1 base from V and 4 bases from J, with 5 bases between. CDR3 sequence: CASSVQGTGELFF. For the CDR3, the DNA is TGTGCCAGCAGCGTACAGGGCACCGGGGAGCTGTTTTTT. The complete variable domain, with remaining parts taken from reference TRBV9 and TRBJ2-2, reads DSGVTQTPKHLITATGQRVTLRCSPRSGDLSVYWYQQSLDQGLQFLIQYYNGEERAKGNILERFSAQQFPDLHSELNLSSLELGDSALYFCASSVQGTGELFFGEGSRLTVL.

This chain connects TRBV30 to TRBJ2-5; D remains ambiguous. CDR3 length equals 13 residues. Trimming left V 0 bases short and J 1 base short, with 6 bases between. In germline, CDR1 is GTSNPN, CDR2 SVGIG (reference sequence). The CDR3 is CAWSVLPQETQYF. CDR3 nucleotide sequence: TGTGCCTGGAGTGTTCTCCCCCAAGAGACCCAGTACTTC.

The V gene is TRBV20-1, the J gene TRBJ2-5; TRBD2 matches at 12 bases. The CDR3 extends over 16 amino acids. CDR1 and CDR2 from the germline V gene are DFQATT and SNEGSKA (reference sequence). V dropped 3 bases and J dropped 5; count of bases not matched to a gene: 10. The CDR3 DNA follows: TGCAGTGCTAGTTCCCCTAGCGGGGGGGCCCGGGAGACCCAGTACTTC. It translates to CSASSPSGGARETQYF.

The chain is built from TRBV27 and TRBJ2-7; TRBD1 matches 8 bases. The CDR3 extends over 13 amino acids. The germline V gene encodes CDR1 MNHEY and CDR2 SMNVEV (reference sequence). With V trimmed by 8 bases and J by 2 bases, 5 bases remained unmatched. CDR3 in amino acids: CASGTGRTYEQYF. CDR3 DNA sequence: TGTGCCAGCGGGACAGGAAGAACCTACGAGCAGTACTTC.